The sequence of this TCR beta chain was determined in a study of vaccination effects on CD4 cells after COVID-19. General study points: Infection- and vaccine-induced clones contracted markedly late after vaccination. Spike-reactive clones in convalescents after vaccination were chiefly newly vaccine-induced.

Profiling relied on immunoSEQ multiplex PCR, and the TCRdb table lists in-frame clones only, not all of them. The sample yields roughly 25,000 clones, 75% to 85% seen once. Worth noting for this clone: The target antigen is unknown.

Expansion of antigen-specific CD4+ T cells with viral peptide pools was carried out by the ViraFEST assay before sequencing. After around ten days in culture, the CD4+ T cells were isolated. From March to December 2020, the person had a SARS-CoV-2 infection that was confirmed by PCR. Every well got some 1.8 million PBMC, which were grown with about 10 IU/ml IL-2 and approximately 9.7 ug/ml peptides. Half of the medium was exchanged for IL-2 medium on both days 3 and 7. With 4 bases removed from V and 9 bases from J, the gap between germline ends came to 11 bases. The CDR3 sequence is 13 residues long. Per the germline V gene, CDR1 is SGHRS and CDR2 is YFSETQ.

The sample consisted of CD4+ T cells from PBMCs cultured with HCoV-NL63 spike peptides, taken before COVID-19 vaccination. This rearrangement joins TRBV5-1 to TRBJ1-6; weak D call: TRBD1 (6 bases). The sequence was obtained from a human donor who had a prior SARS-CoV-2 infection. This CDR3 reads CASSVGTTSPLHF. DNA of the CDR3: TGCGCCAGCAGCGTAGGGACAACTTCACCCCTCCACTTT.